This T cell receptor beta chain came from a study of blood T cells in healthy people across ages. Study conclusions and caveats: Nothing was known about donor CMV status, and this possibly confounded expanded clonotype changes. TCR beta diversity, measured per million T cells, fell in a roughly linear way with age. Estimates based on one million T cells were treated as lower bounds.

A second 7 to 11 cycle PCR used barcoded and J-beta primers. TCRdb re-called the 5' RACE reads with MiXCR, one entry per CDR3 protein. The table shows under 800,000 distinct CDR3 sequences, with about 42% occurring only once. Isolation of PBMCs gave at least 7 million cells per sample. This clonotype occurred a few times. Its antigen is undetermined. Germline CDR1 and CDR2: SGHAT and FQDESV (reference sequence). Trimming left V 1 base short and J 2 bases short, with 13 bases between. This CDR3 region has 16 residues. V gene TRBV11-1 combines with J gene TRBJ2-3; no clear D. The clonotype originates from a woman in her sixties or seventies in good health. The sequenced sample consisted of blood. CDR3 amino acids: CASSLGQAGPTDTQYF. The CDR3 DNA reads as TGTGCCAGCAGCTTAGGCCAGGCCGGGCCCACAGATACGCAGTATTTT.